This T cell receptor (beta chain) was sequenced in a study of blood T cell repertoires in COVID-19. Overall study: PBMCs, B-cell-depleted T cells, or T cells provided the cDNA or gDNA that made up the material.

Authors' analysis steps: From reference gene primer amplification, estimates of nucleated cell counts were derived. Generated by immunoSEQ multiplex PCR, the TCRdb table keeps only in-frame clones and is missing some. That table supplies the V and J calls and clone size; D and trimming were determined from the DNA. The table lists 90,000 to 100,000 clones, 84% of them singletons. The germline CDR1 and CDR2 sequences are LNHDA and SQIVND (reference sequence). J gave up 7 bases and V 1 base, and 1 base lay outside the gene matches. CDR3 length: 13 residues. The source material was peripheral blood. V gene TRBV19 combines with J gene TRBJ2-1; 7 bases map to TRBD1. The sequence was obtained from a man between 65 and 85 years old with active or convalescent COVID-19. The CDR3 DNA sequence: TGTGCCAGTAGTATAGGGGACAGAAATGAGCAGTTCTTC. Protein product: CASSIGDRNEQFF.